This TCR beta chain is drawn from a study of blood T cell repertoires in COVID-19. The table came from immunoSEQ multiplex PCR; TCRdb's copy has only in-frame clones and leaves some out. The data show over 150,000 clones, about 81% seen once. This clone was observed a few times. Germline V gene data show CDR1 as SQVTM and CDR2 as ANQGSEA. V gave up 0 bases and J gave up 0 bases, with 5 bases separating them. This CDR3 region has 13 residues. V and J are TRBV29-1 and TRBJ1-2; D is unresolved. The sample taken for sequencing was PBMCs or T cells enriched from blood (not recorded which). This receptor was identified in a man aged 50 to 60 who had recovered from COVID-19. In DNA form, the CDR3 reads TGCAGCGTTGAAGATCTCGCTAACTATGGCTACACCTTC. Amino acids: CSVEDLANYGYTF. The full variable domain, rest sourced from reference TRBV29-1 and TRBJ1-2, is SAVISQKPSRDICQRGTSLTIQCQVDSQVTMMFWYRQQPGQSLTLIATANQGSEATYESGFVIDKFPISRPNLTFSTLTVSNMSPEDSSIYLCSVEDLANYGYTFGSGTRLTVV.